This TCR beta chain originates from a study of cytomegalovirus exposure and HLA in healthy donors. A multiplex PCR was run with 60 Vbeta primers and 13 Jbeta primers. TCRdb keeps only in-frame clones here, not all; method: immunoSEQ multiplex PCR. The sample shows approximately 130,000 clones, 65% to 85% of them seen only once. CDR3 size: 14 residues. Germline CDR1 is SGDLS and CDR2 is YYNGEE. Trimming removed 7 bases from V and 2 bases from J, with 13 bases in between. While unrecorded immune exposures were likely, the donors were nominally healthy when sampled. Sequencing input: PBMCs. The chain combines TRBV9 with TRBJ1-3, with no clear D. The clonotype was recovered from a woman in her forties in good health and CMV-seronegative. The CDR3 protein is CASSFTGTGNTIYF. For the CDR3, the DNA is TGTGCCAGCTCATTTACGGGGACTGGAAACACCATATATTTT. Variable domain in full (rest from reference TRBV9 and TRBJ1-3): DSGVTQTPKHLITATGQRVTLRCSPRSGDLSVYWYQQSLDQGLQFLIQYYNGEERAKGNILERFSAQQFPDLHSELNLSSLELGDSALYFCASSFTGTGNTIYFGEGSWLTVV.